Detailed here is one T cell receptor beta chain. The patients sequenced had a carbamazepine-induced Stevens-Johnson syndrome or toxic epidermal necrolysis reaction. The iRepertoire multiplex PCR system with TCR subtype-specific primers built both bulk and single-cell libraries. TCRdb processed the multiplex PCR reads again and assigns one entry to each CDR3 protein, with no DNA. Seen in this sample are more than 6,500 distinct CDR3 sequences; the ten most common clones hold roughly 31%. This sample was taken from a study of T cells in severe cutaneous drug reactions. Per the germline V gene, CDR1 is MDHEN and CDR2 is SYDVKM. The CDR3 contains 12 residues.

The chain uses TRBV28 and TRBJ1-2; TCRdb's D gene call, TRBD1, goes unchecked for lack of DNA. This clonotype originated in a human donor with toxic epidermal necrolysis, a severe cutaneous drug reaction. Sequenced sample: cells from a skin blister. CDR3 amino acids: CASTMVGGGYTF.